These 18 T cell receptor beta chains were all obtained from the same sample, sequenced in a study of long-term antiretroviral therapy in people with HIV. Sequencing used immunoSEQ v3.0 at survey level. Using immunoSEQ multiplex PCR, the repertoire was profiled, and TCRdb retains in-frame clones only, with some absent. The sample carries some 16,000 clones, 75% to 85% recorded once. This specimen consisted of unsorted PBMCs, obtained 2.1 years after starting antiretroviral therapy. The receptors were sampled from a man aged 35 to 55 with HIV.

The rearrangement uses TRBV10-3 and TRBJ2-7; 10 nucleotides line up with TRBD2. The V gene's germline CDR1 is ENHRY and CDR2 SYGVKD. With 4 bases clipped from V and 0 bases from J, the junction kept 6 bases outside the gene matches. CDR3 length: 16 residues. CDR3 region: CAISGPLAGVSYEQYF. CDR3 nucleotide sequence: TGTGCCATCAGTGGCCCGCTAGCGGGGGTCTCCTACGAGCAGTACTTC.

This CDR3 is CASSLVANTEAFF. CDR3 sequence (DNA): TGTGCCAGCAGTTTAGTCGCTAACACTGAAGCTTTCTTT. This chain joins TRBV27 and TRBJ1-1; D unresolved. With 2 bases removed from V and 2 bases from J, the gap between germline ends came to 6 bases. This CDR3 contains 13 residues. CDR1 is MNHEY, CDR2 SMNVEV, per germline (reference sequence).

This chain joins TRBV30 and TRBJ1-1; D unresolved. Germline CDR1 GTSNPN, CDR2 SVGIG (reference sequence). The germline V and J ends were trimmed by 2 bases and 1 base, with 8 bases remaining between them. The CDR3 covers 13 residues. This CDR3 reads CAWSHSPNTEAFF. Here the CDR3 DNA reads TGTGCCTGGAGTCACAGTCCGAACACTGAAGCTTTCTTT.

The gene calls are TRBV27 and TRBJ1-1; D is uncertain. CDR1 is MNHEY, CDR2 SMNVEV, per germline (reference sequence). This CDR3 is built from 13 residues. The V gene lost 0 bases and the J gene lost 10 bases, with 12 bases spanning the gap. The CDR3 region is CASSLSVGYGAFF. In nucleotides, the CDR3 is TGTGCCAGCAGTTTATCCGTGGGGTATGGAGCTTTCTTT.

V and J are TRBV10-3 and TRBJ2-7; TRBD1 might be the D (5 bases). Per germline, CDR1 ENHRY and CDR2 SYGVKD. Trimming pared 2 bases from V and 2 bases from J, leaving 7 bases between. The CDR3 has 13 residues. The CDR3 coding sequence is TGTGCCATCAGTGAGATACAGGCCTACGAGCAGTACTTC. Its translation: CAISEIQAYEQYF.

This chain joins TRBV2 and TRBJ2-2; 11 bases are shared with TRBD2. The V gene end was trimmed by 3 bases and the J gene end by 5 bases; junction bases not matched to a gene: 5. The CDR3 extends over 16 amino acids. CDR1 SNHLY and CDR2 FYNNEI come from the germline V gene. Here the CDR3 reads CASSELAGGRTGELFF. The CDR3 coding sequence is TGTGCCAGCAGTGAGCTAGCGGGGGGTAGGACCGGGGAGCTGTTTTTT.

This clone is labeled as large. V usage is TRBV27 and J usage is TRBJ2-7; TRBD1 is a possible D gene (6 bases). This CDR3 comprises 14 residues. The ends were cut back, 3 bases at V and 4 bases at J, with 13 bases in the middle. Germline lookup yields CDR1 MNHEY and CDR2 SMNVEV (reference sequence). DNA of the CDR3: TGTGCCAGCAGTTTGCAGGGGAGTATGTACGAGCAGTACTTC. Its translation: CASSLQGSMYEQYF.

The chain combines TRBV2 with TRBJ1-5; D is ambiguous. The CDR3 covers 13 residues. Germline V gene sequence: CDR1 SNHLY, CDR2 FYNNEI. Trimming shortened V by 1 base and J by 0 bases, and 1 base separated the two germline ends. The CDR3 here is CASSEGSNQPQHF. The CDR3 nucleotides are TGTGCCAGCAGTGAAGGTAGCAATCAGCCCCAGCATTTT. Based on the CDR3 plus reference TRBV2 and TRBJ1-5, the full variable domain is EPEVTQTPSHQVTQMGQEVILRCVPISNHLYFYWYRQILGQKVEFLVSFYNNEISEKSEIFDDQFSVERPDGSNFTLKIRSTKLEDSAMYFCASSEGSNQPQHFGDGTRLSIL.

J is TRBJ1-6 and V is TRBV19, with 7 bases that match TRBD1. The CDR3 runs 15 residues. The germline gives CDR1 LNHDA, CDR2 SQIVND (reference sequence). Trimming took 1 base from V and 7 from J; bases not matched to a gene: 4. Written as DNA, the CDR3 is TGTGCCAGTAGTATAGCCGGGACAGTCAATTCACCCCTCCACTTT. The encoded protein is CASSIAGTVNSPLHF.

CDR3 sequence: CASSIRTGDSYEQYF. The CDR3 DNA reads TGTGCCAGTAGTATAAGGACAGGGGACTCCTACGAGCAGTACTTC. This chain connects TRBV19 to TRBJ2-7; 9 bases map to TRBD1. V trimming: 2 bases; J trimming: 0 bases; junction bases outside the gene matches: 2. The germline V gene has CDR1 LNHDA and CDR2 SQIVND (reference sequence). The CDR3 covers 15 residues. The full variable domain, with the rest looked up from reference TRBV19 and TRBJ2-7, is DGGITQSPKYLFRKEGQNVTLSCEQNLNHDAMYWYRQDPGQGLRLIYYSQIVNDFQKGDIAEGYSVSREKKESFPLTVTSAQKNPTAFYLCASSIRTGDSYEQYFGPGTRLTVT.

J is TRBJ2-2 and V is TRBV10-1; D gene ambiguous. Germline V gene lookup returns CDR1 WNHNN and CDR2 SYGVQD (reference sequence). Trimming shortened V by 6 bases and J by 4 bases, and 9 bases separated the two germline ends. The CDR3 has 13 amino acids. The CDR3 coding sequence is TGCGCCAGCAGCGAGGTGGGCACCGGGGAGCTGTTTTTT. Amino acids: CASSEVGTGELFF.

The V gene is TRBV15, the J gene TRBJ1-2; no firm D call. Looked up from germline, CDR1 is LNHNV and CDR2 is YYDKDF (reference sequence). CDR3 length: 12 residues. V lost 3 bases to trimming and J lost 8 bases, with 10 bases between them. CDR3 loop: CATSSSGEGYTF. The CDR3 DNA follows: TGTGCCACCAGCAGTTCCGGGGAAGGCTACACCTTC. Using reference TRBV15 and TRBJ1-2 for the parts outside the CDR3, the full variable domain is DAMVIQNPRYQVTQFGKPVTLSCSQTLNHNVMYWYQQKSSQAPKLLFHYYDKDFNNEADTPDNFQSRRPNTSFCFLDIRSPGLGDTAMYLCATSSSGEGYTFGSGTRLTVV.

This clone was counted between two and nine times. The CDR3 DNA reads TGCAGTGGGAGACAGGGGGAGGGCTACACCTTC. Amino acid sequence: CSGRQGEGYTF. The rearrangement links TRBV20-1 to TRBJ1-2; 9 positions agree with TRBD1. CDR1 and CDR2 from the germline V gene are DFQATT and SNEGSKA (reference sequence). This CDR3 has 11 amino acids. V lost 7 bases and J lost 8; bases outside the gene matches: 5.

The chain recombines TRBV30 with TRBJ1-3, with 7 nucleotides matching TRBD1. Germline CDR1 GTSNPN, CDR2 SVGIG (reference sequence). CDR3 size: 15 residues. J was trimmed by 8 bases and V by 2 bases; bases with no gene match: 12. In DNA, the CDR3 is TGTGCCTGGAGTCTCCCGACCGGACAGGTAGACACCATATATTTT. Encoded protein: CAWSLPTGQVDTIYF.

This rearrangement joins TRBV5-6 to TRBJ1-1, with TRBD1 matching over 9 bases. Germline values: CDR1 SGHDT, CDR2 YYEEEE. The V segment lost 0 bases and the J segment 0 bases; nucleotides outside the gene matches: 6. The CDR3 is 17 amino acids. CDR3 coding DNA: TGTGCCAGCAGCTTGGCCGGACAGGGGCCGTTGAACACTGAAGCTTTCTTT. Amino acids: CASSLAGQGPLNTEAFF.

V is TRBV5-1 and J is TRBJ2-1; D remains ambiguous. Trimming stripped 0 bases from V and 7 bases from J, with 8 bases between. This CDR3 has 13 amino acids. In germline, CDR1 is SGHRS, CDR2 YFSETQ. The CDR3, as DNA: TGCGCCAGCAGCTTGGGGGTTGGGAATGAGCAGTTCTTC. Translated, it gives CASSLGVGNEQFF. The variable domain in full, with the rest retrieved from reference TRBV5-1 and TRBJ2-1, is KAGVTQTPRYLIKTRGQQVTLSCSPISGHRSVSWYQQTPGQGLQFLFEYFSETQRNKGNFPGRFSGRQFSNSRSEMNVSTLELGDSALYLCASSLGVGNEQFFGPGTRLTVL.

The rearrangement joins TRBV10-3 to TRBJ1-3; a possible D gene is TRBD1 (5 bases). CDR3 size: 16 residues. The germline gives CDR1 ENHRY, CDR2 SYGVKD. The V gene lost 3 bases and the J gene lost 0 bases, with 12 bases spanning the gap. CDR3 residues: CAISDAWGSSGNTIYF. CDR3 bases: TGTGCCATCAGTGACGCCTGGGGGAGCTCTGGAAACACCATATATTTT.

The chain is built from TRBV19 and TRBJ2-2; 7 positions match TRBD2. V was clipped by 7 bases and J by 6 bases; unmatched bases: 17. Germline CDR1 and CDR2: LNHDA and SQIVND (reference sequence). There are 17 residues in the CDR3. The CDR3 loop is CASTSQLLGGGAGELFF. The CDR3 DNA reads TGTGCCAGTACCTCCCAGCTCCTGGGGGGAGGGGCCGGGGAGCTGTTTTTT.